This T cell receptor (beta chain) derives from a study of T cell responses to AZD1222 COVID-19 vaccine. Broader study findings: CD4 TCRs covered the whole spike, strongest at regions 160-218 and 743-854. Close to half of all spike-specific TCRs reportedly target regions of the variants that are unmutated. There were repertoire samples only from the period after the peak T cell response.

This table comes from immunoSEQ multiplex PCR, and its TCRdb copy is limited to in-frame clones, with some not included. The sample carries about 110,000 clones, about nine tenths recorded once. CDR1 and CDR2 from the germline V gene are MDHEN and SYDVKM. Between the trimmed V and J ends, which lost 2 bases and 9 bases, there was a span of 14 bases. The CDR3 has 14 residues. Of note for this clone: The antigen is undetermined.

The chain links TRBV28 to TRBJ2-4; D possibly corresponds to TRBD2 (6 bases). The clonotype comes from an adult in good health. This sample comprised peripheral blood, obtained on day 0 of AZD1222 vaccination. The CDR3 is CASSLGRDGGIQYF. The CDR3 nucleotides read TGTGCCAGCAGTTTAGGGCGGGATGGGGGCATTCAGTACTTC.